This record concerns one T cell receptor beta chain sequence. Per the authors' pipeline: The assay estimated nucleated cells by amplifying reference gene primers. Sequenced by immunoSEQ multiplex PCR; TCRdb stores in-frame clones only, minus some. The DNA gave D and trimming, while V, J and clone size come from that table. The sample records approximately 250,000 clones, about nine tenths being singletons. The study assigned cohorts using participant-reported clinical history. The data derive from a study of blood T cell repertoires in COVID-19. Study details: Researchers got acute and convalescent COVID-19 samples from the United States, Italy and Spain. T cells, B-cell-depleted T cells, or PBMCs provided the cDNA or gDNA that served as material.

The J segment lost 6 bases and the V segment lost 1 base, leaving 11 bases of the junction unmatched. CDR3 length: 17 residues. CDR1 and CDR2 (germline): SGHTA, FQGNSA. The chain joins TRBV7-2 to TRBJ1-5; 8 bases are shared with TRBD1. The clonotype comes from a woman aged 30 to 39 with acute COVID-19. Sequencing input: PBMCs or T cells enriched from blood (not recorded which). The CDR3: CASSLGTGGKIIQPQHF. The CDR3 coding sequence is TGTGCCAGCAGCTTAGGAACAGGGGGTAAGATTATTCAGCCCCAGCATTTT.